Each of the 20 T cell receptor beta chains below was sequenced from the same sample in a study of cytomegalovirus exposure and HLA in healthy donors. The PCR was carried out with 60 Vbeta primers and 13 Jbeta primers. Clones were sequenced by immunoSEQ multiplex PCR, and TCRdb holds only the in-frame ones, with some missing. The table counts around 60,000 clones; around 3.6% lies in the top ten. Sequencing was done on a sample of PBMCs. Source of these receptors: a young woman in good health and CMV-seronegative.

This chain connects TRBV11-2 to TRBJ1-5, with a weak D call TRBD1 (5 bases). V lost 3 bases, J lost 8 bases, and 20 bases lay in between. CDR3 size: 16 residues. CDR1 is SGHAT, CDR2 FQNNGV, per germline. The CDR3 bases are TGTGCCAGCAGCTTGGGGACTGCTGGGCTCGAAGAGCCCCAGCATTTT. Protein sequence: CASSLGTAGLEEPQHF.

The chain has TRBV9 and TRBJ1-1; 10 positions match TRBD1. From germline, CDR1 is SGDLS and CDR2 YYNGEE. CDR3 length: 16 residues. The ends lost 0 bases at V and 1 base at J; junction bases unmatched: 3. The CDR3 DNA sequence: TGTGCCAGCAGCGTAGGGGACAGGGGAACGAACACTGAAGCTTTCTTT. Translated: CASSVGDRGTNTEAFF. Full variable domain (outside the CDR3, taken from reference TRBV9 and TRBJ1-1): DSGVTQTPKHLITATGQRVTLRCSPRSGDLSVYWYQQSLDQGLQFLIQYYNGEERAKGNILERFSAQQFPDLHSELNLSSLELGDSALYFCASSVGDRGTNTEAFFGQGTRLTVV.

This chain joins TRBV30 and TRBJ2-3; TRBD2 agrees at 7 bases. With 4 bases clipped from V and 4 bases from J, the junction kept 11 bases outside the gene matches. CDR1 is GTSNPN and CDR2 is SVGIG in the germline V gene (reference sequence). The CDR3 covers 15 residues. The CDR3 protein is CAWTDTRTSADTQYF. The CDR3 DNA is TGTGCCTGGACCGACACAAGAACTAGCGCAGATACGCAGTATTTT.

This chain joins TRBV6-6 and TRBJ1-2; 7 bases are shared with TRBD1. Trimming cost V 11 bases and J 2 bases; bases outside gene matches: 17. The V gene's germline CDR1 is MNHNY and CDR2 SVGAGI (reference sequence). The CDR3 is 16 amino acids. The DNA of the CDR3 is TGTGCCGACTCTCCGAGGGACAGACACTGGAACTATGGCTACACCTTC. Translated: CADSPRDRHWNYGYTF.

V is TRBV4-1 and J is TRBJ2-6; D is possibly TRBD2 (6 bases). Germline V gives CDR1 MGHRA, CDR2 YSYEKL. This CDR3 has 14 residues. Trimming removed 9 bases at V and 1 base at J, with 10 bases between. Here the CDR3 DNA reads TGCGCCAGTAGTCGGGGGTCTGGGGCCAACGTCCTGACTTTC. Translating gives CASSRGSGANVLTF.

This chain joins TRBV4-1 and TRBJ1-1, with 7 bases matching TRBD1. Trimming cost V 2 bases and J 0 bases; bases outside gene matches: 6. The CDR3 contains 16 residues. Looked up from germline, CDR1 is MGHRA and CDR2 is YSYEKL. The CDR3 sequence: CASSQKGDSLNTEAFF. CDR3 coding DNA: TGCGCCAGCAGCCAAAAAGGGGACAGTCTGAACACTGAAGCTTTCTTT.

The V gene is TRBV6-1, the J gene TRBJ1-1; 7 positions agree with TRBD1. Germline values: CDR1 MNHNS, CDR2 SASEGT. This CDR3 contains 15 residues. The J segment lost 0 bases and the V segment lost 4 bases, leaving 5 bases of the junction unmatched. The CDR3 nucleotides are TGTGCCAGCAGTGCCCGACAGGGATTGAACACTGAAGCTTTCTTT. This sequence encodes CASSARQGLNTEAFF.

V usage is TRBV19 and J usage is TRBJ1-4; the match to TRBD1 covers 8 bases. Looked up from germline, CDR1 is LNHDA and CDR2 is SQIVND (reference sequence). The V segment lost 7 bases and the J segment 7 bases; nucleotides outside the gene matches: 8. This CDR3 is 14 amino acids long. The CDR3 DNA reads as TGTGCCAGTACCCCGACAGGGGAAGGTGAAAAACTGTTTTTT. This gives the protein CASTPTGEGEKLFF.

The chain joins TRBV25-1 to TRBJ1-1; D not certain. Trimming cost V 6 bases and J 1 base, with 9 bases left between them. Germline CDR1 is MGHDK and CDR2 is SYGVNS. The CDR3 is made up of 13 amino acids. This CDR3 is CASSRSGNTEAFF. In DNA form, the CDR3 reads TGTGCCAGCAGCAGAAGCGGGAACACTGAAGCTTTCTTT. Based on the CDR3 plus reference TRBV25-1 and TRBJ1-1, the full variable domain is EADIYQTPRYLVIGTGKKITLECSQTMGHDKMYWYQQDPGMELHLIHYSYGVNSTEKGDLSSESTVSRIRTEHFPLTLESARPSHTSQYLCASSRSGNTEAFFGQGTRLTVV.

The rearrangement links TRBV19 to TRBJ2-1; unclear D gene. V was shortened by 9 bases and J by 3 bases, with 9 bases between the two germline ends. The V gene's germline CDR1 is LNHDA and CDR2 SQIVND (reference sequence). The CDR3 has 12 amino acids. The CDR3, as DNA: TGTGCCAGCTCCGTTTACTACAATGAGCAGTTCTTC. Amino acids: CASSVYYNEQFF.

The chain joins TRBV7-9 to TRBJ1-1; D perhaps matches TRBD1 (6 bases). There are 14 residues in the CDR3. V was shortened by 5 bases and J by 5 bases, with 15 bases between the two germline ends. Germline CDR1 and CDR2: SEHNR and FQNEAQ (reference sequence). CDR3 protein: CASSPRGSGTEAFF. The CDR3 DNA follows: TGTGCCAGCAGCCCAAGGGGGTCGGGGACTGAAGCTTTCTTT.

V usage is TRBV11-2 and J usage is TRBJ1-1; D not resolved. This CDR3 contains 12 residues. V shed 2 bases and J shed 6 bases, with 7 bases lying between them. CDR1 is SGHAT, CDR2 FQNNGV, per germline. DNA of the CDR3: TGTGCCAGCAGCTTACTTCTTGCTGAAGCTTTCTTT. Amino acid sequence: CASSLLLAEAFF.

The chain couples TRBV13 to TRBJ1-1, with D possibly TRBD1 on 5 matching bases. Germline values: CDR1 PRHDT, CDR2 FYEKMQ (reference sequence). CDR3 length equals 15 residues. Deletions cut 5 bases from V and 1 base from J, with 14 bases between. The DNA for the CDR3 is TGTGCCAGCAGCCCGCGGGGGACGGGGAACACTGAAGCTTTCTTT. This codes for CASSPRGTGNTEAFF.

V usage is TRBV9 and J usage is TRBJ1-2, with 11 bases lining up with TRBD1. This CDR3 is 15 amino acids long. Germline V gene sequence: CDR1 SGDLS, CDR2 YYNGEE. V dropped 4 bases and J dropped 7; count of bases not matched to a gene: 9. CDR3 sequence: CASSTHRDRGSGYTF. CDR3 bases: TGTGCCAGCAGCACCCACCGGGACAGGGGGTCTGGCTACACCTTC.

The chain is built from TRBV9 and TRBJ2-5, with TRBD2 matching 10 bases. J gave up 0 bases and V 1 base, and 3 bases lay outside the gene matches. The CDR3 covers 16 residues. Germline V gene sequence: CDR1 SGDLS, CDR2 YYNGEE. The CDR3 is CASSVPAGGDQETQYF. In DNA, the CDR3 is TGTGCCAGCAGCGTACCAGCGGGGGGGGACCAAGAGACCCAGTACTTC.

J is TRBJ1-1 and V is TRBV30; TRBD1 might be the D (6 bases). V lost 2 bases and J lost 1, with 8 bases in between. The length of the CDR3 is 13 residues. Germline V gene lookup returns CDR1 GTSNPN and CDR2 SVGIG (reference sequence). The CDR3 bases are TGTGCCTGGAGTCGGGGGGCGAACACTGAAGCTTTCTTT. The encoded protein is CAWSRGANTEAFF.

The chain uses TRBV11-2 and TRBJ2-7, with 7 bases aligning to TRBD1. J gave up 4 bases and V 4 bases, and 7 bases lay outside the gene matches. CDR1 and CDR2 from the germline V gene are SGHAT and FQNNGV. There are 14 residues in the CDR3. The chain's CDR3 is CASSYRQGNYEQYF. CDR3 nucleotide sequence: TGTGCCAGCAGCTACCGACAGGGAAATTACGAGCAGTACTTC.

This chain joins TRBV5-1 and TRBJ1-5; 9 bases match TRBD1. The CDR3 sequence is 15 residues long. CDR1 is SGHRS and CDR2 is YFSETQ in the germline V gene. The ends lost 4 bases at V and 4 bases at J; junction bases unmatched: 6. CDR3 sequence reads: CASSADGQGNQPQHF. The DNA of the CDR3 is TGCGCCAGCAGCGCCGACGGACAGGGGAATCAGCCCCAGCATTTT. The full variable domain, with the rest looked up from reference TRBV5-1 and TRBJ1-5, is KAGVTQTPRYLIKTRGQQVTLSCSPISGHRSVSWYQQTPGQGLQFLFEYFSETQRNKGNFPGRFSGRQFSNSRSEMNVSTLELGDSALYLCASSADGQGNQPQHFGDGTRLSIL.

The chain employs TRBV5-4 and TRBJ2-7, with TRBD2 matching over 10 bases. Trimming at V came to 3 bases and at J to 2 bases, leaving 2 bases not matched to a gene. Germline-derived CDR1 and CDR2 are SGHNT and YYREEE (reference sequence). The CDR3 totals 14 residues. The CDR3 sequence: CASSSSGRAYEQYF. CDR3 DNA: TGTGCCAGCAGCTCGAGCGGGAGGGCCTACGAGCAGTACTTC.

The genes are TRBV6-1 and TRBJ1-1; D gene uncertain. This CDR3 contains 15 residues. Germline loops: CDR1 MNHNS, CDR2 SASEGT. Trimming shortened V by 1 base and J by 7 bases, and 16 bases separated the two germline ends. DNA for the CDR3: TGTGCCAGCAGTGAAGTGGAGGGTTTGGAGGGTGAAGCTTTCTTT. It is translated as CASSEVEGLEGEAFF.